This entry concerns a single T cell receptor beta chain. CDR1 and CDR2 (germline): SGHRS, YFSETQ. The junction had 7 bases not matched to a gene; V was cut back by 4 bases and J by 3 bases. The CDR3 has 15 residues. Seattle patients were enrolled while actively infected and followed longitudinally. The sample comes from a study of blood T cell repertoires in COVID-19. In the authors' workflow: Estimates of nucleated cell counts were drawn from the amplification of reference gene primers. Assay: immunoSEQ multiplex PCR; the TCRdb copy retains only in-frame clones and omits some. V and J calls plus clone size are reproduced from that table; the DNA served to infer D and trimming. The sample lists roughly 70,000 clones, about four fifths occurring once.

The chain employs TRBV5-1 and TRBJ1-2; 9 nucleotides line up with TRBD1. The TCR was taken from a man in his fifties or sixties with COVID-19, enrolled during active disease. The sequencing sample was made of peripheral blood. CDR3 amino acids: CASSEGTGPYYGYTF. Written as DNA, the CDR3 is TGCGCCAGCAGCGAAGGGACAGGGCCCTACTATGGCTACACCTTC. The variable domain in full, with the rest retrieved from reference TRBV5-1 and TRBJ1-2, is KAGVTQTPRYLIKTRGQQVTLSCSPISGHRSVSWYQQTPGQGLQFLFEYFSETQRNKGNFPGRFSGRQFSNSRSEMNVSTLELGDSALYLCASSEGTGPYYGYTFGSGTRLTVV.